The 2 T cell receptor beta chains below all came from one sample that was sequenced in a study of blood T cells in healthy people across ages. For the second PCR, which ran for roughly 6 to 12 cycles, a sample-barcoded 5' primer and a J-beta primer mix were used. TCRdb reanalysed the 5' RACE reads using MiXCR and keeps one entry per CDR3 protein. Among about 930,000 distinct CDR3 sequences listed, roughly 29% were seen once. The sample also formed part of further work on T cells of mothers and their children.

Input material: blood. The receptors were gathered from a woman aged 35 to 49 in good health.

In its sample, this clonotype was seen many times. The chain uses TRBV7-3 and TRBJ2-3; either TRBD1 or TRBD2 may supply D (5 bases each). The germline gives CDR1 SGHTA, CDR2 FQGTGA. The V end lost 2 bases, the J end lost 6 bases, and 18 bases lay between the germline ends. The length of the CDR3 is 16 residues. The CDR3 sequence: CASSLRLPGQRDTQYF. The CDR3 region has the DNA TGTGCCAGCAGCTTACGACTCCCGGGGCAACGGGATACGCAGTATTTT.

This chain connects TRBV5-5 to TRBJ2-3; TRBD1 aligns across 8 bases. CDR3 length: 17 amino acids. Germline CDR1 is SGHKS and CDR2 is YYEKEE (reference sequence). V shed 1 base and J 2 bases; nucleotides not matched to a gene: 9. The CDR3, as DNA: TGTGCCAGCAGCTTGAGGGGGCAGGGGGCAGACACAGATACGCAGTATTTT. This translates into CASSLRGQGADTDTQYF.